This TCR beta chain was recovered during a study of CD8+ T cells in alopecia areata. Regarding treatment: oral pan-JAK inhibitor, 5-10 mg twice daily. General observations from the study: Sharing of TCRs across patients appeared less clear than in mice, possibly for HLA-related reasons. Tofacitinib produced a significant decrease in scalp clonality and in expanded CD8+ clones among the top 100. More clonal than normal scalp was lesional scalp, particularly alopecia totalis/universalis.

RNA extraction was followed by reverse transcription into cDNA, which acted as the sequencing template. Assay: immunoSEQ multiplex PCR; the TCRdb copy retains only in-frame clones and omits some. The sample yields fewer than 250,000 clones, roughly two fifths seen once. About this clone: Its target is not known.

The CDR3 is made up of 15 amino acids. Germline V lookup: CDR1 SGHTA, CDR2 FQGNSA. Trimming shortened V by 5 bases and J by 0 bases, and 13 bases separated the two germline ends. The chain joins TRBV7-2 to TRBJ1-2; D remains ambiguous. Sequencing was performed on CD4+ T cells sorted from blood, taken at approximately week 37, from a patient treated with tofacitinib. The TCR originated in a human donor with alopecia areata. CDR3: CASSQRRSANYGYTF. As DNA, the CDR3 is TGTGCCAGCAGCCAACGACGGTCAGCTAACTATGGCTACACCTTC.